This TCR beta chain stems from a study of T-cell memory formation after mild COVID-19. This clonotype appeared a few times. The antigen is unknown. Overall study results and limits: Pre-infection memory harbored some responding clones, suggesting cross-reactive memory joined.

Using constant-segment primers, 5'RACE produced TCR alpha and TCR beta cDNA libraries carrying sample barcodes and UMIs. TCRdb re-analysed the 5' RACE reads in MiXCR, keeping a single row per CDR3 protein. The table includes a few hundred thousand distinct CDR3 sequences, roughly 24% detected once. The TCR sequence derives from an adult woman who had mild COVID-19 (a few samples of this study predate the infection). Cell type and time point are not known. The material sequenced was PBMCs or a T cell subset sorted from them (not recorded which).

CDR3: CASSSYGTELYNEQFF. CDR3 in DNA: TGCGCCAGCAGCTCATACGGGACAGAGCTCTACAATGAGCAGTTCTTC. This chain uses TRBV5-1 with TRBJ2-1, with 7 bases fitting TRBD1. The CDR3 has 16 amino acids. Germline CDR1 and CDR2: SGHRS and YFSETQ. V lost 3 bases to trimming and J lost 3 bases; unmatched junction nucleotides: 9. The entire variable domain, with the rest obtained from reference TRBV5-1 and TRBJ2-1, is as follows: KAGVTQTPRYLIKTRGQQVTLSCSPISGHRSVSWYQQTPGQGLQFLFEYFSETQRNKGNFPGRFSGRQFSNSRSEMNVSTLELGDSALYLCASSSYGTELYNEQFFGPGTRLTVL.